The 28 T cell receptor beta chains listed next were all sequenced from one sample in a study of cytotoxic CD8 clonotypes in ibrutinib-treated CLL. The method was immunoSEQ multiplex PCR; TCRdb's version includes in-frame clones alone and lacks a portion of them. The repertoire holds roughly 160,000 clones, with 84% as singletons. The starting material was PBMCs, obtained after 24 months of ibrutinib treatment. The receptors come from a human donor with chronic lymphocytic leukemia.

The V gene is TRBV10-2, the J gene TRBJ1-1; 10 bases align to TRBD1. The CDR3 has 15 amino acids. Unmatched junction bases numbered 3, after V lost 4 bases and J lost 1 base. From germline, CDR1 is WSHSY and CDR2 SAAADI. CDR3 nucleotides: TGCGCCAGCAGTGCTAGGGACAGGGGGAACACTGAAGCTTTCTTT. This sequence encodes CASSARDRGNTEAFF.

The chain recombines TRBV9 with TRBJ2-3; D may be TRBD1 or TRBD2 (5 bases each). V lost 0 bases to trimming and J lost 3 bases, with 23 bases between them. Germline V gene data show CDR1 as SGDLS and CDR2 as YYNGEE. The length of the CDR3 is 19 residues. The CDR3 protein is CASSVAVGHLGVLTDTQYF. The CDR3 DNA follows: TGTGCCAGCAGCGTAGCTGTGGGGCACCTGGGAGTTTTAACAGATACGCAGTATTTT.

This clone was seen a few times. The gene calls are TRBV19 and TRBJ2-7; D is undetermined. V lost 4 bases, J lost 5 bases, and 12 bases lay in between. CDR1 is LNHDA, CDR2 SQIVND, per germline (reference sequence). CDR3 length: 13 residues. The CDR3 sequence is CASSNRARDEQYF. The CDR3, as DNA: TGTGCCAGTAGTAACCGGGCCCGGGACGAGCAGTACTTC.

In this sample, this clone turned up a few times. The genes are TRBV5-1 and TRBJ1-6, with a possible D match to TRBD1 (6 bases). Trimming pared 0 bases from V and 6 bases from J, leaving 10 bases between. This CDR3 contains 15 residues. Germline V gene sequence: CDR1 SGHRS, CDR2 YFSETQ. This CDR3 reads CASSLDPGANSPLHF. For the CDR3, the DNA is TGCGCCAGCAGCTTGGACCCAGGGGCTAATTCACCCCTCCACTTT.

The genes are TRBV5-1 and TRBJ1-1, with 8 bases that match TRBD1. There are 19 residues in the CDR3. Germline assignment: CDR1 SGHRS and CDR2 YFSETQ. The V gene end was trimmed by 0 bases and the J gene end by 5 bases; junction bases not matched to a gene: 18. DNA of the CDR3: TGCGCCAGCAGCTTGGAGGCCGTTACGTATCGGACAGGGAGAACTGAAGCTTTCTTT. This translates into CASSLEAVTYRTGRTEAFF.

The table lists this clone with a count of one. The chain is built from TRBV18 and TRBJ2-3; D perhaps matches TRBD1 (5 bases). Germline values: CDR1 KGHSH, CDR2 LQKENI. There are 14 residues in the CDR3. V was pared by 5 bases and J by 2 bases, with 11 bases between. The CDR3 sequence: CASSSRQYTDTQYF. The CDR3, as DNA: TGTGCCAGCTCATCGCGACAGTACACAGATACGCAGTATTTT.

V and J are TRBV11-2 and TRBJ1-1, with D hard to call. Germline V gene sequence: CDR1 SGHAT, CDR2 FQNNGV. The CDR3 has 13 residues. V lost 11 bases and J 2 bases, leaving 15 bases between the germline ends. Here the CDR3 reads CAVPRRENTEAFF. The DNA for the CDR3 is TGTGCCGTGCCCCGACGGGAAAACACTGAAGCTTTCTTT.

V and J are TRBV5-6 and TRBJ2-3; no clear D. V was pared by 7 bases and J by 8 bases, with 5 bases between. This CDR3 is 9 amino acids long. The V gene's germline CDR1 is SGHDT and CDR2 YYEEEE. CDR3 DNA: TGTGCCAGCCCCCCTACGCAGTATTTT. Translating gives CASPPTQYF.

The chain joins TRBV7-2 to TRBJ2-7; D is possibly TRBD2 (5 bases). Trimming stripped 7 bases from V and 6 bases from J, with 19 bases between. CDR3 length equals 14 residues. From germline, CDR1 is SGHTA and CDR2 FQGNSA. CDR3 coding DNA: TGTGCCAGCACCTTCCCACGAGCTAGCAGCGAGCAGTACTTC. Translation: CASTFPRASSEQYF.

The genes are TRBV7-2 and TRBJ1-4; no clear D. Germline V gives CDR1 SGHTA, CDR2 FQGNSA. V was trimmed by 5 bases and J by 10 bases, leaving 20 bases between them. The CDR3 is 15 amino acids. The DNA of the CDR3 is TGTGCCAGCAGCACCTACGCCGACGGGTTAGGAAAACTGTTTTTT. As protein: CASSTYADGLGKLFF. Combining the CDR3 with reference TRBV7-2 and TRBJ1-4 gives the whole variable domain GAGVSQSPSNKVTEKGKDVELRCDPISGHTALYWYRQSLGQGLEFLIYFQGNSAPDKSGLPSDRFSAERTGGSVSTLTIQRTQQEDSAVYLCASSTYADGLGKLFFGSGTQLSVL.

V is TRBV6-7 and J is TRBJ1-1, with a tentative D call TRBD1 (5 bases). TRBV6-7 has ORF status, its function being uncertain. This CDR3 contains 12 residues. The germline V and J ends were trimmed by 7 bases and 4 bases, with 10 bases remaining between them. The CDR3 nucleotides read TGTGCCAGCACCGATAGGGGCACTGAAGCTTTCTTT. This gives the protein CASTDRGTEAFF.

The chain is built from TRBV6-1 and TRBJ1-4; 7 bases align to TRBD1. Germline CDR1 and CDR2: MNHNS and SASEGT. This CDR3 spans 15 amino acids. Trimming took 6 bases from V and 2 from J; bases not matched to a gene: 6. In DNA, the CDR3 is TGTGCCAGCAGCGTACAGGACAGGACTAATGAAAAACTGTTTTTT. Encoded protein: CASSVQDRTNEKLFF.

The V and J genes are TRBV7-8 and TRBJ2-7; TRBD1 is a possible D gene (5 bases). Trimming shortened V by 4 bases and J by 8 bases, and 15 bases separated the two germline ends. The germline CDR1 and CDR2 sequences are SGHVS and FQNEAQ. The CDR3 is 13 residues long. The CDR3 sequence: CASSSSAAGKQYF. The CDR3 DNA follows: TGTGCCAGCAGCTCATCGGCGGCAGGGAAGCAGTACTTC.

The chain carries TRBV5-4 and TRBJ2-7, with D uncertain. Germline V gives CDR1 SGHNT, CDR2 YYREEE (reference sequence). V was shortened by 3 bases and J by 6 bases, with 16 bases between the two germline ends. CDR3 size: 14 residues. DNA for the CDR3: TGTGCCAGCAGCTCACCGCCTTGGGGAAGCGAGCAGTACTTC. It codes for CASSSPPWGSEQYF.

The chain links TRBV7-2 to TRBJ1-5; no clear D. Germline lookup yields CDR1 SGHTA and CDR2 FQGNSA. V was trimmed by 5 bases and J by 1 base, leaving 15 bases between them. CDR3 length equals 16 residues. Here the CDR3 DNA reads TGTGCCAGCAGCGCAGAAGGAAGTAACAGCAATCAGCCCCAGCATTTT. Amino acid sequence: CASSAEGSNSNQPQHF.

The rearrangement uses TRBV6-4 and TRBJ2-1; no clear D gene. The CDR3 has 13 residues. V was trimmed by 5 bases and J by 9 bases, leaving 14 bases between them. Germline lookup yields CDR1 MRHNA and CDR2 SNTAGT. The CDR3 DNA follows: TGTGCCAGCAGTTTAGTCCGAGGTAGTGAGCAGTTCTTC. Its protein product is CASSLVRGSEQFF.

This clone has a handful of counts. J is TRBJ2-5 and V is TRBV5-1; D may be TRBD2 (6 bases). Trimming cost V 4 bases and J 5 bases, with 15 bases left between them. The CDR3 sequence is 14 residues long. The germline V gene encodes CDR1 SGHRS and CDR2 YFSETQ. The CDR3 spells CASSRLEGRETQYF. The CDR3 DNA follows: TGCGCCAGCAGCCGATTGGAGGGCCGGGAGACCCAGTACTTC. The whole variable domain, filled in from reference TRBV5-1 and TRBJ2-5, reads KAGVTQTPRYLIKTRGQQVTLSCSPISGHRSVSWYQQTPGQGLQFLFEYFSETQRNKGNFPGRFSGRQFSNSRSEMNVSTLELGDSALYLCASSRLEGRETQYFGPGTRLLVL.

The V gene is TRBV7-3, the J gene TRBJ2-7; D gene ambiguous. Germline CDR1 is SGHTA and CDR2 is FQGTGA. V was shortened by 4 bases and J by 4 bases, with 11 bases between the two germline ends. The CDR3 runs to 13 residues. The CDR3 DNA reads TGTGCCAGCAGCTCCGGGTTGGGTTACGAGCAGTACTTC. This sequence encodes CASSSGLGYEQYF.

The V gene is TRBV6-5, the J gene TRBJ1-2, with D perhaps TRBD1 (6 bases). The CDR3 loop spans 12 amino acids. Germline V gene sequence: CDR1 MNHEY, CDR2 SVGAGI. The CDR3 DNA is TGTGCAAGCCTAGAGGGGGGTCTTGGCTACACCTTC. Amino acid sequence: CASLEGGLGYTF.

This chain connects TRBV30 to TRBJ1-1; D remains unclear. This CDR3 spans 12 amino acids. CDR1 is GTSNPN and CDR2 is SVGIG in the germline V gene (reference sequence). Trimming removed 4 bases from V and 3 bases from J, with 9 bases in between. The CDR3 coding sequence is TGTGCCTGGATCAGGACTTACACTGAAGCTTTCTTT. Its protein product is CAWIRTYTEAFF.

The chain uses TRBV5-4 and TRBJ2-7, with 7 positions matching TRBD1. CDR1 SGHNT and CDR2 YYREEE come from the germline V gene (reference sequence). V dropped 4 bases and J dropped 1; count of bases not matched to a gene: 5. The CDR3 spans 14 residues. CDR3 sequence: CASSIRTGSYEQYF. The CDR3 DNA is TGTGCCAGCAGCATAAGGACAGGTTCCTACGAGCAGTACTTC.

V gene TRBV7-9 combines with J gene TRBJ2-1; 9 bases align to TRBD1. J lost 3 bases, V lost 5 bases, and 5 bases had no gene match. CDR3 size: 15 residues. CDR1 is SEHNR and CDR2 is FQNEAQ in the germline V gene (reference sequence). The CDR3 DNA reads TGTGCCAGCAGCCTAACGACAGGGGGCTACAATGAGCAGTTCTTC. Amino acids: CASSLTTGGYNEQFF.

This clone came up a few times. J is TRBJ1-1 and V is TRBV30, with 10 bases matching TRBD1. From germline, CDR1 is GTSNPN and CDR2 SVGIG (reference sequence). The CDR3 extends over 14 amino acids. The V segment lost 0 bases and the J segment 5 bases; nucleotides outside the gene matches: 3. The CDR3 spells CAWSVDRGYTEAFF. In DNA, the CDR3 is TGTGCCTGGAGTGTGGACAGGGGGTATACTGAAGCTTTCTTT.

The chain couples TRBV15 to TRBJ2-7; 10 bases are shared with TRBD1. Germline loops: CDR1 LNHNV, CDR2 YYDKDF (reference sequence). Losses at the gene ends were 0 bases for V and 0 bases for J; bases not matched to a gene: 2. The CDR3 length is 16 residues. CDR3 coding DNA: TGTGCCACCAGCAGAGAGGGGGACAGGGGCTCCTACGAGCAGTACTTC. It codes for CATSREGDRGSYEQYF.

V usage is TRBV5-5 and J usage is TRBJ1-1; 9 bases are a match to TRBD1. The J segment lost 0 bases and the V segment lost 4 bases, leaving 4 bases of the junction unmatched. The CDR3 extends over 15 amino acids. CDR1 is SGHKS and CDR2 is YYEKEE in the germline V gene (reference sequence). The CDR3 loop reads CASSLQGALNTEAFF. The CDR3 DNA is TGTGCCAGCAGCCTACAGGGGGCGCTGAACACTGAAGCTTTCTTT.

The table lists this clone with a few counts. This chain links TRBV19 with TRBJ2-1; no firm D call. From germline, CDR1 is LNHDA and CDR2 SQIVND (reference sequence). V was trimmed by 6 bases and J by 7 bases, leaving 10 bases between them. This CDR3 region has 12 residues. Here the CDR3 DNA reads TGTGCCAGTAGGGACCGTGGGAATGAGCAGTTCTTC. As protein: CASRDRGNEQFF.

The chain links TRBV9 to TRBJ2-7, with 12 bases lining up with TRBD2. Per the germline V gene, CDR1 is SGDLS and CDR2 is YYNGEE. This CDR3 contains 15 residues. The V and J ends lost 4 bases and 6 bases, in that order; junction bases with no gene match: 8. As DNA, the CDR3 is TGTGCCAGCAGCCCGAGACTAGCGGGAGTGGGCGAGCAGTACTTC. This encodes CASSPRLAGVGEQYF. Drawing the rest from reference TRBV9 and TRBJ2-7, the complete variable domain is DSGVTQTPKHLITATGQRVTLRCSPRSGDLSVYWYQQSLDQGLQFLIQYYNGEERAKGNILERFSAQQFPDLHSELNLSSLELGDSALYFCASSPRLAGVGEQYFGPGTRLTVT.

As concerns this clone: The same CDR3 can be traced to other DNA sequences in this sample. The J gene is TRBJ1-1, the V gene TRBV11-2; D unclear. The CDR3 runs to 11 residues. With 3 bases removed from V and 5 bases from J, the gap between germline ends came to 4 bases. Looked up from germline, CDR1 is SGHAT and CDR2 is FQNNGV. This CDR3 is CASSFGTEAFF. The CDR3 DNA is TGTGCCAGCAGCTTTGGGACTGAAGCTTTCTTT. The full variable domain, in which reference TRBV11-2 and TRBJ1-1 provide the parts outside the CDR3, is EAGVAQSPRYKIIEKRQSVAFWCNPISGHATLYWYQQILGQGPKLLIQFQNNGVVDDSQLPKDRFSAERLKGVDSTLKIQPAKLEDSAVYLCASSFGTEAFFGQGTRLTVV.